The 25 T cell receptor beta chains below were found in one sample sequenced in a study of cytomegalovirus exposure and HLA in healthy donors. The PCR employed 60 Vbeta primers together with 13 Jbeta primers. The protocol was immunoSEQ multiplex PCR, while the TCRdb copy is restricted to in-frame clones and leaves out a portion. This table holds approximately 140,000 clones, 76% found once. Input material: PBMCs. All receptors come from a man younger than 35 in good health and CMV-seronegative.

This clone came up many times. The chain is built from TRBV21-1 and TRBJ1-5; TRBD1 is taken as the D call from the table, unchecked against the DNA. TRBV21-1 is a documented pseudogene. CDR3 length: 16 residues. Written as DNA, the CDR3 is TGTGCCAGCAGCAAAGGGACAGGGGGGGGCAATCAGCCCCAGCATTTT. Its protein is CASSKGTGGGNQPQHF.

This clone was recorded only once. The V and J genes are TRBV5-5 and TRBJ1-1; 7 bases match TRBD1. V gave up 2 bases and J gave up 6 bases; unmatched junction bases: 7. The CDR3 has 14 residues. From germline, CDR1 is SGHKS and CDR2 YYEKEE (reference sequence). In nucleotides, the CDR3 is TGTGCCAGCAGCTTTCTGACAGGGTCGCCTGAAGCTTTCTTT. The encoded protein is CASSFLTGSPEAFF.

In its sample, this clone was seen once. CDR3 sequence: CAISVETGDWSPLHF. The CDR3 bases are TGTGCCATCAGTGTGGAGACAGGGGATTGGTCACCCCTCCACTTT. This sequence joins TRBV10-3 and TRBJ1-6; 8 nucleotides align to TRBD1. The J segment lost 10 bases and the V segment lost 4 bases, leaving 9 bases of the junction unmatched. Germline V CDR1 and CDR2: ENHRY, SYGVKD. This CDR3 comprises 15 residues.

Only a few counts were recorded for this clone. CDR3 sequence: CASSDSLNTEAFF. The DNA for the CDR3 is TGTGCCAGCAGCGACAGCCTGAACACTGAAGCTTTCTTT. J is TRBJ1-1 and V is TRBV7-9; D perhaps matches TRBD1 (5 bases). The CDR3 contains 13 residues. The germline V gene has CDR1 SEHNR and CDR2 FQNEAQ (reference sequence). V was cut by 5 bases and J by 0 bases, with 7 bases left in between.

The gene calls are TRBV7-9 and TRBJ1-3, with TRBD1 identical over 8 bases. CDR3 length: 16 residues. CDR1 SEHNR and CDR2 FQNEAQ come from the germline V gene (reference sequence). V lost 1 base and J lost 3; bases outside the gene matches: 5. The CDR3: CASSLGQGIVGNTIYF. CDR3 DNA: TGTGCCAGCAGCTTAGGACAGGGGATCGTTGGAAACACCATATATTTT.

V gene TRBV6-5 combines with J gene TRBJ2-7, with 7 bases lining up with TRBD1. Germline-derived CDR1 and CDR2 are MNHEY and SVGAGI. Trimming took 6 bases from V and 1 from J; bases not matched to a gene: 3. This CDR3 is built from 13 residues. Written as DNA, the CDR3 is TGTGCCAGCAGAACGGGACAGTCCTACGAGCAGTACTTC. Translated: CASRTGQSYEQYF.

This clone was counted once. The rearrangement uses TRBV30 and TRBJ1-2, with TRBD1 identical over 8 bases. Per the germline V gene, CDR1 is GTSNPN and CDR2 is SVGIG (reference sequence). CDR3 length: 15 amino acids. V gave up 0 bases and J gave up 6 bases; unmatched junction bases: 9. CDR3 sequence (DNA): TGTGCCTGGAGTGTGATAAAGGACAGGGAGAATGGCTACACCTTC. Translating it yields CAWSVIKDRENGYTF.

The chain couples TRBV6-5 to TRBJ1-6; 9 bases align to TRBD1. CDR1 is MNHEY and CDR2 is SVGAGI in the germline V gene. V shed 2 bases and J 10 bases; nucleotides not matched to a gene: 6. This CDR3 is 15 amino acids long. The CDR3 is CASSYTGGNESPLHF. CDR3 bases: TGTGCCAGCAGTTACACAGGGGGCAACGAATCACCCCTCCACTTT.

CDR3 loop: CAWSVKGANEKLFF. CDR3 in DNA: TGTGCCTGGAGTGTAAAGGGGGCTAATGAAAAACTGTTTTTT. The chain employs TRBV30 and TRBJ1-4; a possible D gene is TRBD1 (6 bases). CDR1 and CDR2 (germline): GTSNPN, SVGIG (reference sequence). CDR3 length: 14 amino acids. Between the trimmed V and J ends, which lost 0 bases and 3 bases, there was a span of 8 bases. Using reference TRBV30 and TRBJ1-4 for the parts outside the CDR3, the full variable domain is SQTIHQWPATLVQPVGSPLSLECTVEGTSNPNLYWYRQAAGRGLQLLFYSVGIGQISSEVPQNLSASRPQDRQFILSSKKLLLSDSGFYLCAWSVKGANEKLFFGSGTQLSVL.

The chain joins TRBV7-9 to TRBJ1-2, with 12 bases fitting TRBD1. Germline CDR1 is SEHNR and CDR2 is FQNEAQ (reference sequence). J gave up 4 bases and V 5 bases, and 8 bases lay outside the gene matches. The CDR3 extends over 16 amino acids. CDR3 loop: CASSPYGTGGLYGYTF. DNA of the CDR3: TGTGCCAGCAGCCCCTACGGGACAGGGGGCCTCTATGGCTACACCTTC.

The rearrangement uses TRBV6-5 and TRBJ1-1; 7 nucleotides match TRBD1. The CDR3 extends over 14 amino acids. The V gene end was trimmed by 0 bases and the J gene end by 4 bases; junction bases not matched to a gene: 2. Germline V gene sequence: CDR1 MNHEY, CDR2 SVGAGI. This chain's CDR3 is CASSYSRGATEAFF. The CDR3 nucleotides read TGTGCCAGCAGTTACTCCAGGGGGGCCACTGAAGCTTTCTTT.

The chain joins TRBV19 to TRBJ2-7; D is perhaps TRBD1 (6 bases). Trimming left V 6 bases short and J 5 bases short, with 17 bases between. The CDR3 contains 14 residues. Germline V CDR1 and CDR2: LNHDA, SQIVND (reference sequence). In nucleotides, the CDR3 is TGTGCCAGTAGAGAAAACGACAGGATCAACGAGCAGTACTTC. This sequence encodes CASRENDRINEQYF. Combining the CDR3 with reference TRBV19 and TRBJ2-7 gives the whole variable domain DGGITQSPKYLFRKEGQNVTLSCEQNLNHDAMYWYRQDPGQGLRLIYYSQIVNDFQKGDIAEGYSVSREKKESFPLTVTSAQKNPTAFYLCASRENDRINEQYFGPGTRLTVT.

The V and J genes are TRBV11-3 and TRBJ1-4; 7 bases are shared with TRBD1. The CDR3 contains 14 residues. Germline V gene sequence: CDR1 SGHNT, CDR2 YENEEA. V shed 5 bases, J shed 7 bases, and the junction held 7 bases outside the gene matches. CDR3 protein: CASSLTGNSEKLFF. The CDR3 region has the DNA TGTGCCAGCAGCCTGACAGGGAACTCTGAAAAACTGTTTTTT.

The rearrangement uses TRBV7-2 and TRBJ1-1, with D possibly TRBD1 on 6 matching bases. V was clipped by 4 bases and J by 2 bases, with 14 bases between them. The CDR3 consists of 15 residues. Germline assignment: CDR1 SGHTA and CDR2 FQGNSA. CDR3 in amino acids: CASSYPGQRNTEAFF. The CDR3 bases are TGTGCCAGCAGCTACCCAGGACAGAGAAACACTGAAGCTTTCTTT.

A single count supports this clone. The chain links TRBV4-1 to TRBJ2-2; D is uncertain. The V end was cut by 3 bases, the J end by 1 base, with 15 bases between. Per germline, CDR1 MGHRA and CDR2 YSYEKL. CDR3 length: 17 residues. As DNA, the CDR3 is TGCGCCAGCAGCCAGGTCCTAGGTCCCCGGAACACCGGGGAGCTGTTTTTT. Its translation: CASSQVLGPRNTGELFF.

The rearrangement joins TRBV27 to TRBJ2-7; D is possibly TRBD2 (5 bases). The germline V gene encodes CDR1 MNHEY and CDR2 SMNVEV (reference sequence). V lost 3 bases, J lost 3 bases, and 18 bases lay in between. The CDR3 is 16 residues long. Here the CDR3 reads CASSFGREPLGYEQYF. The DNA of the CDR3 is TGTGCCAGCAGTTTCGGACGGGAACCACTAGGCTACGAGCAGTACTTC.

The rearrangement links TRBV6-6 to TRBJ2-7; 8 nucleotides match TRBD1. The CDR3 consists of 15 residues. The germline V gene has CDR1 MNHNY and CDR2 SVGAGI (reference sequence). J lost 0 bases, V lost 6 bases, and 7 bases had no gene match. The CDR3 spells CASRDRESASYEQYF. The DNA of the CDR3 is TGTGCCAGCAGGGACAGGGAGAGTGCCTCCTACGAGCAGTACTTC.

J is TRBJ1-3 and V is TRBV27, with D maybe TRBD1 (6 bases). CDR1 is MNHEY and CDR2 is SMNVEV in the germline V gene (reference sequence). The ends were cut back, 6 bases at V and 1 base at J, with 10 bases in the middle. This CDR3 is 14 amino acids long. Written as DNA, the CDR3 is TGTGCCAGCAGGGGAGGGGGTTCTGGAAACACCATATATTTT. Translating it yields CASRGGGSGNTIYF.

J is TRBJ2-3 and V is TRBV9, with 13 bases matching TRBD2. Germline V gene lookup returns CDR1 SGDLS and CDR2 YYNGEE. This CDR3 has 17 amino acids. The J segment lost 4 bases and the V segment lost 4 bases, leaving 9 bases of the junction unmatched. The chain's CDR3 is CASSPRWTSGSADTQYF. CDR3 bases: TGTGCCAGCAGCCCCCGTTGGACTAGCGGGAGCGCAGATACGCAGTATTTT. The full variable domain, completed using reference TRBV9 and TRBJ2-3, is DSGVTQTPKHLITATGQRVTLRCSPRSGDLSVYWYQQSLDQGLQFLIQYYNGEERAKGNILERFSAQQFPDLHSELNLSSLELGDSALYFCASSPRWTSGSADTQYFGPGTRLTVL.

The chain recombines TRBV6-5 with TRBJ1-1; D remains unclear. CDR1 is MNHEY and CDR2 is SVGAGI in the germline V gene. V lost 2 bases to trimming and J lost 1 base, with 8 bases between them. This CDR3 contains 14 residues. The CDR3 DNA reads TGTGCCAGCAGTTACGGCAGTTCGAACACTGAAGCTTTCTTT. Encoded protein: CASSYGSSNTEAFF.

The chain couples TRBV19 to TRBJ1-5; TRBD1 might be the D (6 bases). The germline V gene has CDR1 LNHDA and CDR2 SQIVND (reference sequence). V lost 3 bases, J lost 6 bases, and 15 bases lay in between. The CDR3 spans 15 residues. The CDR3 is CASSIQGKEGQPQHF. DNA for the CDR3: TGTGCCAGTAGTATCCAGGGGAAAGAGGGTCAGCCCCAGCATTTT.

V and J are TRBV4-1 and TRBJ2-5; TRBD1 might be the D (6 bases). Germline CDR1 and CDR2: MGHRA and YSYEKL. V was shortened by 0 bases and J by 2 bases, with 13 bases between the two germline ends. This CDR3 has 16 residues. The CDR3 DNA sequence: TGCGCCAGCAGCCAAGACACAGGGAACCCTCAAGAGACCCAGTACTTC. This translates into CASSQDTGNPQETQYF.

This chain connects TRBV6-6 to TRBJ1-1; TRBD1 aligns across 7 bases. Looked up from germline, CDR1 is MNHNY and CDR2 is SVGAGI (reference sequence). The CDR3 has 15 amino acids. The trim removed 5 bases at V and 1 base at J, leaving 7 bases unmatched. The CDR3 sequence: CASSTAQGTNTEAFF. CDR3 DNA: TGTGCCAGCAGTACGGCACAGGGGACGAACACTGAAGCTTTCTTT.

The chain links TRBV5-1 to TRBJ2-7; 7 bases agree with TRBD1. Germline assignment: CDR1 SGHRS and CDR2 YFSETQ. J gave up 1 base and V 0 bases, and 4 bases lay outside the gene matches. The length of the CDR3 is 15 residues. CDR3 in amino acids: CASSLDPGQSYEQYF. In DNA form, the CDR3 reads TGCGCCAGCAGCTTGGATCCGGGACAGTCCTACGAGCAGTACTTC.

This clone came up a few times. V and J are TRBV6-5 and TRBJ2-7, with TRBD1 identical over 10 bases. The CDR3 sequence is 14 residues long. The germline V gene encodes CDR1 MNHEY and CDR2 SVGAGI. V was clipped by 6 bases and J by 0 bases; unmatched bases: 2. The CDR3 DNA is TGTGCCAGCAGGGGACAGGGGAGCTCCTACGAGCAGTACTTC. Translated, it gives CASRGQGSSYEQYF.